The 8 T cell receptor beta chains listed next were all sequenced from one sample in a study of T cell responses to AZD1222 COVID-19 vaccine. Clones were sequenced by immunoSEQ multiplex PCR, and TCRdb holds only the in-frame ones, with some missing. The sample holds around 110,000 clones, over 75% seen once. The source material was peripheral blood, sampled on day 0 of AZD1222 vaccination. These receptors were taken from an adult in good health.

The chain recombines TRBV24-1 with TRBJ2-3; tentative D call: TRBD2 (7 bases). Trimming cost V 4 bases and J 2 bases, with 12 bases left between them. CDR1 is KGHDR, CDR2 SFDVKD, per germline. This CDR3 region has 15 residues. The CDR3 region is CATSDQRGHTDTQYF. In DNA form, the CDR3 reads TGTGCCACCAGTGACCAGCGGGGACACACAGATACGCAGTATTTT.

A remark on this clone: The same CDR3 is also encoded by other DNA sequences in this sample. This rearrangement joins TRBV6-5 to TRBJ1-1; D gene ambiguous. The CDR3 loop spans 13 amino acids. Germline CDR1 and CDR2: MNHEY and SVGAGI. Trimming shortened V by 0 bases and J by 2 bases, and 4 bases separated the two germline ends. CDR3 nucleotide sequence: TGTGCCAGCAGTTACTCGCTAAACACTGAAGCTTTCTTT. It is translated as CASSYSLNTEAFF.

The chain employs TRBV7-2 and TRBJ2-3, with D perhaps given as TRBD1 or TRBD2 (5 bases each). CDR1 SGHTA and CDR2 FQGNSA come from the germline V gene. V lost 5 bases and J 6 bases, leaving 18 bases between the germline ends. The CDR3 contains 15 residues. CDR3 sequence: CASSVGTVEPDTQYF. CDR3 nucleotide sequence: TGTGCCAGCAGCGTCGGGACGGTGGAACCTGATACGCAGTATTTT.

The V call is TRBV28, the J call TRBJ1-4; D remains ambiguous. Germline-derived CDR1 and CDR2 are MDHEN and SYDVKM. This CDR3 is built from 14 residues. The V end lost 0 bases, the J end lost 4 bases, and 6 bases lay between the germline ends. CDR3 in DNA: TGTGCCAGCAGTTTATGGGCGCTTAATGAAAAACTGTTTTTT. This translates into CASSLWALNEKLFF. The variable domain in full, with the rest retrieved from reference TRBV28 and TRBJ1-4, is DVKVTQSSRYLVKRTGEKVFLECVQDMDHENMFWYRQDPGLGLRLIYFSYDVKMKEKGDIPEGYSVSREKKERFSLILESASTNQTSMYLCASSLWALNEKLFFGSGTQLSVL.

Only one count was recorded for this clone. V usage is TRBV4-3 and J usage is TRBJ2-7; no clear D. The CDR3 extends over 14 amino acids. CDR1 is LGHNA and CDR2 is YSLEER in the germline V gene. V dropped 3 bases and J dropped 1 base, with 10 bases sitting between them. CDR3 loop: CASSQVLASYEQYF. The CDR3 DNA reads TGCGCCAGCAGCCAGGTACTGGCTTCCTACGAGCAGTACTTC.

The chain uses TRBV5-1 and TRBJ1-2; TRBD1 agrees at 8 bases. The CDR3 consists of 15 residues. Germline CDR1 SGHRS, CDR2 YFSETQ. The V gene end was trimmed by 5 bases and the J gene end by 0 bases; junction bases not matched to a gene: 6. This CDR3 is CASRITGGANYGYTF. The CDR3 region has the DNA TGCGCCAGCAGGATAACAGGGGGAGCTAACTATGGCTACACCTTC.

The chain joins TRBV3-1 (or the pseudogene TRBV3-2) to TRBJ1-2; D perhaps matches TRBD1 (5 bases). The V end lost 2 bases, the J end lost 4 bases, and 11 bases lay between the germline ends. The CDR3 is 14 amino acids. CDR1 is LGHDT, CDR2 YNNKEL, per germline (reference sequence). CDR3 region: CASSQNLGTYGYTF. The CDR3 nucleotides are TGTGCCAGCAGCCAAAATCTGGGGACCTATGGCTACACCTTC.

V and J are TRBV23-1 and TRBJ2-7, with a weak D call TRBD2 (7 bases). TRBV23-1 is an ORF, with its function uncertain. The CDR3 contains 17 residues. V was pared by 1 base and J by 0 bases, with 16 bases between. CDR3 in DNA: TGCGCCAGCAGTCAATACCCCAACCGGGGGGCCTCCTACGAGCAGTACTTC. It codes for CASSQYPNRGASYEQYF.